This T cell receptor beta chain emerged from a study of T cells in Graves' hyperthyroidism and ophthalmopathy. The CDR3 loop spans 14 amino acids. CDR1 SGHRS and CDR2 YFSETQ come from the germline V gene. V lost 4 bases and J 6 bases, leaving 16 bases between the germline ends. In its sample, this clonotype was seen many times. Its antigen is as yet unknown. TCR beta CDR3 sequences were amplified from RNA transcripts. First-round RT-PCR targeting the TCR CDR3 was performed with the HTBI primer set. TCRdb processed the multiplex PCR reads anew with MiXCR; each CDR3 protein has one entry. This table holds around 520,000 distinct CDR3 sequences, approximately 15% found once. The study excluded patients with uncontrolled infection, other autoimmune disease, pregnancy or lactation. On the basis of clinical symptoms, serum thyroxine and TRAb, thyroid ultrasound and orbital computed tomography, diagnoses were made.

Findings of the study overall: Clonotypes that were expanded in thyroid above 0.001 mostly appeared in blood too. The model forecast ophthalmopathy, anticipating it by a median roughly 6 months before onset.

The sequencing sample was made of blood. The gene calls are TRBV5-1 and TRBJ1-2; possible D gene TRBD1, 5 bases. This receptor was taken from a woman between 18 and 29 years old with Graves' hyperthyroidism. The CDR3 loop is CASSPDRPGDGYTF. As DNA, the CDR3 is TGCGCCAGCAGCCCCGACCGCCCGGGGGATGGCTACACCTTC.